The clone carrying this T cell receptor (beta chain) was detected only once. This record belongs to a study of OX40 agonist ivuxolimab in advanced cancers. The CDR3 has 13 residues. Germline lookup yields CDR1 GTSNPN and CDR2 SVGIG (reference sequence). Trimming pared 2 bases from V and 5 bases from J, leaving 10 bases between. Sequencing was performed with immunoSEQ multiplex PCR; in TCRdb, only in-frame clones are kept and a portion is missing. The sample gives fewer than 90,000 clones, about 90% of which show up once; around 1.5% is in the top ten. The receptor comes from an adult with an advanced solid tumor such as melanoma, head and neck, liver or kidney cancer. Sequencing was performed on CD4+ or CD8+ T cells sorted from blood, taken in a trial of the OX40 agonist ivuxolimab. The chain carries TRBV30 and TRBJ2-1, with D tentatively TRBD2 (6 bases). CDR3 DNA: TGTGCCTGGAGTACGGGAGCCAACAATGAGCAGTTCTTC. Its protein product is CAWSTGANNEQFF.